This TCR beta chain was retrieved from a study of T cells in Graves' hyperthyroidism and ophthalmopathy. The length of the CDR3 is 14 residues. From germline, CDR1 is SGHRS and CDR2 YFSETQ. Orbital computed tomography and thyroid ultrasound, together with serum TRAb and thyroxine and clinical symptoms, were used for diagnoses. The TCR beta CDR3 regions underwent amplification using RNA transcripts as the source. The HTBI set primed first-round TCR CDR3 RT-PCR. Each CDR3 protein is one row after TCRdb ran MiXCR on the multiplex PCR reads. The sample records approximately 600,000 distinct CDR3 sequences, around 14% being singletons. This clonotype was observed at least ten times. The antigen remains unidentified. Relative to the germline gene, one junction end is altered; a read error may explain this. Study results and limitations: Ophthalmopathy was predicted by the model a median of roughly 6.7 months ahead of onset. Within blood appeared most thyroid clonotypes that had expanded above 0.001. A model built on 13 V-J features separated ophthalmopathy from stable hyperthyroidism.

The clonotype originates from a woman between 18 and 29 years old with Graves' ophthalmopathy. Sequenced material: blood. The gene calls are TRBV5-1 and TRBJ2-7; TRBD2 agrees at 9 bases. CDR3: CASSFGTSSHEQYF. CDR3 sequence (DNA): TGCGCCAGCAGCTTTGGGACTAGCTCCCACGAGCAGTACTTC.